This T cell receptor beta chain was observed in a study of blood T cell repertoires in COVID-19. The germline V and J ends were trimmed by 4 bases and 6 bases, with 10 bases remaining between them. Germline CDR1 and CDR2: SGHKS and YYEKEE (reference sequence). This CDR3 has 13 residues. Using immunoSEQ multiplex PCR, the repertoire was profiled, and TCRdb retains in-frame clones only, with some absent. The sample has roughly 330,000 clones, about 90% seen once; the top ten hold over 4%. V gene TRBV5-5 combines with J gene TRBJ2-2; D might be TRBD1 (5 bases). The sequenced sample consisted of PBMCs or T cells enriched from blood (not recorded which). This receptor was identified in a woman aged 30 to 39 who had recovered from COVID-19. The CDR3 here is CASSPKTAGELFF. In nucleotides, the CDR3 is TGTGCCAGCAGCCCTAAGACAGCCGGGGAGCTGTTTTTT.